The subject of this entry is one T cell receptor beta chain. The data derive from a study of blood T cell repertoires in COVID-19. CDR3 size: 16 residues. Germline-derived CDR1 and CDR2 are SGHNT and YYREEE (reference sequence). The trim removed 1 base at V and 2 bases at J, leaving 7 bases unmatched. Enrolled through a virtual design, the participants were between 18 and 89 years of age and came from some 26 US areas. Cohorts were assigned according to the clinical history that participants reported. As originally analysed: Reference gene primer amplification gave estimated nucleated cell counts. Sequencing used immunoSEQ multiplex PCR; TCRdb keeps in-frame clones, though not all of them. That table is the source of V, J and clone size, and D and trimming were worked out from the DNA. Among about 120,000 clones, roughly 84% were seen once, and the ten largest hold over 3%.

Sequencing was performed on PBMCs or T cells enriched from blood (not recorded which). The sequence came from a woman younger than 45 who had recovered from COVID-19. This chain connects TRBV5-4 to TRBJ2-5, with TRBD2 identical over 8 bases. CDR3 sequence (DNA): TGTGCCAGCAGCTTGCCCCCCCCTAGCGGGCAAGAGACCCAGTACTTC. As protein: CASSLPPPSGQETQYF. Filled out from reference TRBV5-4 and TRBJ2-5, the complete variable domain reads ETGVTQSPTHLIKTRGQQVTLRCSSQSGHNTVSWYQQALGQGPQFIFQYYREEENGRGNFPPRFSGLQFPNYSSELNVNALELDDSALYLCASSLPPPSGQETQYFGPGTRLLVL.